A single T cell receptor beta chain is shown here with its context. The antigen is undetermined. The time point: week 11, during vaccination. What each vaccine dose contained was 300 ug of mutant IDH1 20-mer peptide, accompanied by topical imiquimod. These data are taken from a study of a mutant IDH1 vaccine in newly diagnosed glioma. As for the study in general: Patients were given eight vaccinations, scheduled in weeks 1, 3, 5, 7, 11, 15, 19 and 23. Before enrollment, the patients had been treated with radiotherapy alone, temozolomide alone, or both together. Most of them had received both. General study results and limits: There seemed to be no relation between pseudoprogression and changes in top peripheral T cell clonotypes.

V dropped 0 bases and J dropped 2; count of bases not matched to a gene: 6. The CDR3 length is 16 residues. Germline CDR1 SGHKS, CDR2 YYEKEE (reference sequence). Data came from immunoSEQ multiplex PCR; TCRdb stores just in-frame clones and leaves some out. Of about 120,000 clones in the sample, just under 80% were seen once. The origin of this receptor is a man aged 35 to 55 with glioma. The material was PBMCs, obtained from a glioma patient whose treatment included an IDH1 peptide vaccine. This sequence joins TRBV5-5 and TRBJ2-3, with 7 bases fitting TRBD2. CDR3 in amino acids: CASSLGASGYTDTQYF. The CDR3 coding sequence is TGTGCCAGCAGCTTGGGCGCTAGCGGATACACAGATACGCAGTATTTT.